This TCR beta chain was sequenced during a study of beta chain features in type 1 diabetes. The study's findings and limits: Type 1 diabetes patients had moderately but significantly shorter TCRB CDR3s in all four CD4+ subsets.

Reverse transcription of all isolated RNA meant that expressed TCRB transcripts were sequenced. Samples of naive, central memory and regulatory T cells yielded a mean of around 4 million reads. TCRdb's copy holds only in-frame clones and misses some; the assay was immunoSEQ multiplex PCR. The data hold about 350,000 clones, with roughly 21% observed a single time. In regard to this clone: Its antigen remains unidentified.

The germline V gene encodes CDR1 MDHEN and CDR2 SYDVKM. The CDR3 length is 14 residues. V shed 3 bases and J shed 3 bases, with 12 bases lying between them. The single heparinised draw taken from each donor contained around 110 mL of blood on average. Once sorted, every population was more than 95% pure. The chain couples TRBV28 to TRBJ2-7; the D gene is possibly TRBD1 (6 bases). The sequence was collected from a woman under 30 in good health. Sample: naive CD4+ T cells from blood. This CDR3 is CASSLKGHNYEQYF. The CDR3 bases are TGTGCCAGCAGTTTGAAGGGACACAACTACGAGCAGTACTTC.